The sequence of this T cell receptor (beta chain) was determined in a study of Graves' ophthalmopathy and Graves' hyperthyroidism. Study-wide results and caveats: With just over 70% sensitivity and over 72% specificity, the model predicted ophthalmopathy progression.

Germline CDR1 reads ENHRY; CDR2 reads SYGVKD. CDR3 length equals 14 residues. Trimming shortened V by 2 bases and J by 4 bases, and 8 bases separated the two germline ends. Amplification from RNA transcripts yielded the TCR beta CDR3 regions. Investigators did first-round RT-PCR with HTBI primers, then second-round multiplex PCR. A single record per CDR3 protein comes from TCRdb applying MiXCR to the multiplex PCR reads. The sample has more than 550,000 distinct CDR3 sequences, 35% to 45% seen once; the top ten hold around 3.3%. Ten or more counts support this clonotype. The target antigen is unknown. V and J are TRBV10-3 and TRBJ2-2; D unclear. Sequencing used peripheral blood. The clonotype comes from an adult man with Graves' ophthalmopathy. CDR3 coding DNA: TGTGCCATCAGTGAGGGAATGGCCACCGGGGAGCTGTTTTTT. Amino acids: CAISEGMATGELFF.